One sample yielded the 8 T cell receptor beta chains listed below, sequenced in a study of tumor and adjacent non-tumor tissue in lung cancer. The library came from three nested PCR rounds adapted from ARM-PCR protocols. TCRdb re-derived calls from the multiplex PCR reads in MiXCR, one entry per CDR3 protein. The data contain roughly 220,000 distinct CDR3 sequences, roughly 70% of them singletons. RNA was extracted from bulk tissue without any cell sorting. Sequencing was performed on lung tumor tissue. These receptors all come from a man aged 60-69 years with non-small cell lung cancer.

The table lists this clonotype with a few counts. A much more abundant neighbour one base away suggests this may be a read error. The chain links TRBV6-2 or TRBV6-3 to TRBJ2-7, with D possibly TRBD1 on 7 matching bases. The ends were cut back, 10 bases at V and 2 bases at J, with 15 bases in the middle. Germline V gives CDR1 MNHEY, CDR2 SVGEGT. This CDR3 comprises 13 residues. The CDR3 here is CATTGDSTYEQYF. CDR3 nucleotides: TGTGCCACCACGGGGGACAGTACCTACGAGCAGTACTTC.

Turning to this clonotype: At one of its ends the junction is not consistent with the germline gene, which may arise from a read error. The chain is built from TRBV11-1 and TRBJ1-2, with D maybe TRBD1 (6 bases). Germline CDR1 reads SGHAT; CDR2 reads FQDESV (reference sequence). The CDR3 length is 13 residues. The CDR3 coding sequence is TGTGCTAGCAGCGCCGGGGGCTTATATGGCTACACCTTC. Translation: CASSAGGLYGYTF.

With regard to this clonotype: The junction differs from germline at one of its ends, possibly a read error. This sequence joins TRBV5-5 and TRBJ2-3; D possibly corresponds to TRBD2 (6 bases). This CDR3 has 17 amino acids. CDR1 and CDR2 from the germline V gene are SGHKS and YYEKEE (reference sequence). The CDR3 sequence is CASSLVAAHGYIDTQYF. CDR3 nucleotides: TGTGCCAGCAGCTTGGTAGCGGCCCATGGATATATAGATACCCAGTATTTT.

This clonotype was seen only a few times. A read error may explain this, as a much larger clone is one base away. The genes are TRBV20-1 and TRBJ2-5; D might be TRBD2 (6 bases). The CDR3 has 13 residues. Trimming left V 6 bases short and J 5 bases short, with 16 bases between. Germline loops: CDR1 DFQATT, CDR2 SNEGSKA (reference sequence). The CDR3 nucleotides are TGCAGTGCGCTAACGGGGGTGTACGAGACCCAGTACTTC. Its translation is CSALTGVYETQYF.

This rearrangement joins TRBV5-1 to TRBJ1-5; 8 bases are shared with TRBD1. This CDR3 region has 15 residues. J was trimmed by 3 bases and V by 4 bases; bases with no gene match: 6. CDR1 SGHRS and CDR2 YFSETQ come from the germline V gene. The CDR3 DNA reads TGCGCCAGCAGCCCGCGGACAGGGCCCAATCAGCCCCAGCATTTT. This sequence encodes CASSPRTGPNQPQHF.

The gene calls are TRBV9 and TRBJ1-6; 8 bases are a match to TRBD1. The CDR3 totals 15 residues. The V gene end was trimmed by 3 bases and the J gene end by 9 bases; junction bases not matched to a gene: 8. CDR1 is SGDLS and CDR2 is YYNGEE in the germline V gene. CDR3 residues: CASSARDRRGSPLHF. Written as DNA, the CDR3 is TGTGCCAGCAGCGCCCGGGACAGGAGGGGTTCACCCCTCCACTTT.

With respect to this clonotype: Germline is not matched at one junction end, which may reflect a read error. The chain couples TRBV11-3 to TRBJ2-5; 8 nucleotides line up with TRBD1. CDR1 and CDR2 from the germline V gene are SGHNT and YENEEA. CDR3 length: 18 residues. CDR3 residues: CTSSLDGTRQGSEETQYF. Here the CDR3 DNA reads TGTACCAGCAGCTTAGATGGGACGCGACAGGGGTCTGAAGAGACCCAGTACTTC.

About this clonotype itself: At one end, the junction sequence differs from germline, possibly due to a read error. The chain employs TRBV20-1 and TRBJ2-5; no definite D call. The CDR3 length is 13 residues. Germline CDR1 is DFQATT and CDR2 is SNEGSKA (reference sequence). CDR3 nucleotide sequence: TGCTGTGCCCCCCCGGTAGGGAAGGAGACCCAGTACTTC. It encodes CCAPPVGKETQYF.